This T cell receptor beta chain was recovered during a study of CXCR3-negative and CXCR3-positive naive CD8 T cells. Overall study findings and caveats: Relative to CXCR3-negative naive cells, CXCR3-positive naive cells had more hydrophobic TRB CDR3s. For memory CD8+ cells diversity was much lower, but both naive subsets had comparably high diversity.

Every CD8+ T cell subset underwent triplicate sorting at some 300,000 cells apiece. The CDR3 runs to 16 residues. CDR1 is SEHNR and CDR2 is FQNEAQ in the germline V gene (reference sequence). Notes on this clonotype: What it binds is unknown.

All TRB cDNA libraries came from 5' RACE performed with UMI labels. TCRdb processed the 5' RACE reads again and assigns one entry to each CDR3 protein, with no DNA. Its clone listing holds some 64,000 distinct CDR3 sequences. The chain uses TRBV7-9 and TRBJ2-4; the TRBD1 assignment by TCRdb is unverifiable without DNA. Sequenced sample: naive CXCR3+ CD8+ T cells from blood. Subset specified: CD45RO-CCR7+CD27+CD95- naive CD8+ T cells expressing CXCR3 (TNR3+). This TCR was sampled from a human donor in good health. Some clones in this sample may be carry-over from other donors' samples. CDR3 sequence: CASSFNSGTTSNIQYF. The entire variable domain, with the rest obtained from reference TRBV7-9 and TRBJ2-4, is as follows: DTGVSQNPRHKITKRGQNVTFRCDPISEHNRLYWYRQTLGQGPEFLTYFQNEAQLEKSRLLSDRFSAERPKGSFSTLEIQRTEQGDSAMYLCASSFNSGTTSNIQYFGAGTRLSVL.